The 15 T cell receptor beta chains below all came from one sample that was sequenced in a study of OX40 agonist ivuxolimab in advanced cancers. The method was immunoSEQ multiplex PCR; TCRdb's version includes in-frame clones alone and lacks a portion of them. This sample carries about 61,000 clones, about 90% of them seen once, and the ten largest clones take approximately 0.32%. Source: CD4+ or CD8+ T cells sorted from blood, taken in a trial of the OX40 agonist ivuxolimab. Receptor source: an adult with an advanced solid tumor such as melanoma, head and neck, liver or kidney cancer.

CDR3 protein: CSVRTSEQYF. The CDR3 coding sequence is TGCAGCGTTCGGACGTCCGAGCAGTACTTC. The chain uses TRBV29-1 and TRBJ2-7; no definite D call. The germline V gene has CDR1 SQVTM and CDR2 ANQGSEA. V was clipped by 5 bases and J by 6 bases, with 8 bases between them. This CDR3 has 10 residues.

The chain has TRBV11-2 and TRBJ1-1; 9 bases match TRBD1. The V gene's germline CDR1 is SGHAT and CDR2 FQNNGV. The CDR3 sequence is 15 residues long. Trimming cost V 3 bases and J 6 bases; bases outside gene matches: 8. CDR3 coding DNA: TGTGCCAGCAGCTTCGGACAGGGGAGGGTGTCTGAAGCTTTCTTT. Amino acid sequence: CASSFGQGRVSEAFF.

The V call is TRBV7-2, the J call TRBJ2-1, with D maybe TRBD1 (6 bases). In germline, CDR1 is SGHTA, CDR2 FQGNSA. Trimming removed 7 bases from V and 8 bases from J, with 15 bases in between. This CDR3 has 13 amino acids. This CDR3 is CASTSGARDEQFF. DNA for the CDR3: TGTGCCAGCACCTCAGGGGCGAGGGATGAGCAGTTCTTC.

Turning to this clone: At the DNA level, this CDR3 is encoded by other sequences in the same sample as well. This sequence joins TRBV7-2 and TRBJ1-1; 7 bases agree with TRBD1. J gave up 5 bases and V 7 bases, and 13 bases lay outside the gene matches. CDR1 is SGHTA, CDR2 FQGNSA, per germline. The CDR3 loop spans 15 amino acids. The CDR3, as DNA: TGTGCCAGCACCACTGAGACAGGGAGCGGGACTGAAGCTTTCTTT. It codes for CASTTETGSGTEAFF.

This clone has only a few counts. V is TRBV11-2 and J is TRBJ2-7, with D possibly being TRBD1 or TRBD2 (5 bases each). CDR3 length: 11 amino acids. Deletions cut 6 bases from V and 6 bases from J, with 9 bases between. Germline CDR1 and CDR2: SGHAT and FQNNGV. Here the CDR3 reads CASRERGEQYF. The CDR3 nucleotides are TGTGCCAGCAGAGAGAGGGGCGAGCAGTACTTC.

The J gene is TRBJ1-1, the V gene TRBV2; the D gene is possibly TRBD1 (5 bases). The CDR3 covers 13 residues. With 5 bases removed from V and 3 bases from J, the gap between germline ends came to 10 bases. Germline assignment: CDR1 SNHLY and CDR2 FYNNEI. CDR3 loop: CASSPRVDTEAFF. The DNA for the CDR3 is TGTGCCAGCAGTCCCAGGGTCGACACTGAAGCTTTCTTT.

The genes are TRBV5-1 and TRBJ1-1; D is uncertain. The V end lost 0 bases, the J end lost 1 base, and 4 bases lay between the germline ends. Germline lookup yields CDR1 SGHRS and CDR2 YFSETQ. The CDR3 is 13 residues long. Here the CDR3 DNA reads TGCGCCAGCAGCTTGGGCGGGAACACTGAAGCTTTCTTT. Translation gives CASSLGGNTEAFF. The full variable domain, in which reference TRBV5-1 and TRBJ1-1 provide the parts outside the CDR3, is KAGVTQTPRYLIKTRGQQVTLSCSPISGHRSVSWYQQTPGQGLQFLFEYFSETQRNKGNFPGRFSGRQFSNSRSEMNVSTLELGDSALYLCASSLGGNTEAFFGQGTRLTVV.

The chain recombines TRBV18 with TRBJ2-7; D is possibly TRBD2 (6 bases). The CDR3 covers 18 residues. Trimming removed 6 bases at V and 3 bases at J, with 27 bases between. Germline V gives CDR1 KGHSH, CDR2 LQKENI. CDR3 region: CASSPTGKTAGTIYEQYF. The CDR3 nucleotides read TGTGCCAGCTCTCCAACAGGAAAGACCGCGGGAACCATCTACGAGCAGTACTTC.

The J gene is TRBJ2-2, the V gene TRBV2, with TRBD1 matching over 8 bases. The CDR3 consists of 15 residues. Germline V gene lookup returns CDR1 SNHLY and CDR2 FYNNEI. The ends lost 5 bases at V and 5 bases at J; junction bases unmatched: 7. The DNA of the CDR3 is TGTGCCAGCAGTCCTCAGGGGGCACGGACCGGGGAGCTGTTTTTT. Translation gives CASSPQGARTGELFF.

V and J are TRBV6-5 and TRBJ1-2, with 11 positions matching TRBD1. J was trimmed by 2 bases and V by 5 bases; bases with no gene match: 4. CDR3 length: 15 residues. Germline V gene sequence: CDR1 MNHEY, CDR2 SVGAGI. The CDR3 bases are TGTGCCAGCAGTCCCGGACAGGGGGCGAACTATGGCTACACCTTC. It translates to CASSPGQGANYGYTF.

CDR3 sequence (DNA): TGCAGCGCCGGTGGGGGACAGGGGTACAATGAGCAGTTCTTC. Translated: CSAGGGQGYNEQFF. The genes are TRBV29-1 and TRBJ2-1; 10 positions match TRBD1. The CDR3 consists of 14 residues. Losses at the gene ends were 7 bases for V and 4 bases for J; bases not matched to a gene: 7. Germline lookup yields CDR1 SQVTM and CDR2 ANQGSEA.

V usage is TRBV6-6 and J usage is TRBJ2-5, with a weak D call TRBD1 (5 bases). The last part of the DNA fits TRBJ2-7 better; the J call may be wrong. This CDR3 region has 12 residues. In germline, CDR1 is MNHNY, CDR2 SVGAGI (reference sequence). In DNA, the CDR3 is TGTGCCAGCAGCTTACAGGTCCACGAGCAGTACTTC. Its protein product is CASSLQVHEQYF.

There are a few counts of this clone. The chain carries TRBV2 and TRBJ2-2; D gene uncertain. This CDR3 has 14 residues. Germline-derived CDR1 and CDR2 are SNHLY and FYNNEI. V lost 0 bases to trimming and J lost 5 bases, with 7 bases between them. CDR3 DNA: TGTGCCAGCAGTGAAGCGCGAGTGACCGGGGAGCTGTTTTTT. Encoded protein: CASSEARVTGELFF.

The chain couples TRBV23-1 to TRBJ1-4; D is unresolved. TRBV23-1 belongs to the ORF category, with a function that is uncertain. There are 16 residues in the CDR3. V was clipped by 2 bases and J by 1 base, with 11 bases between them. CDR3 DNA: TGCGCCAGCAGTCAACCCCTAAAGGGAACTAATGAAAAACTGTTTTTT. Amino acids: CASSQPLKGTNEKLFF.

CDR3: CASSRTSDTEAFF. CDR3 coding DNA: TGTGCCAGCAGTAGGACATCGGACACTGAAGCTTTCTTT. The rearrangement links TRBV7-3 to TRBJ1-1; tentatively, D is TRBD1 (5 bases). Trimming removed 6 bases from V and 3 bases from J, with 11 bases in between. CDR3 size: 13 residues. Germline loops: CDR1 SGHTA, CDR2 FQGTGA.